Listed below are T cell receptor beta chains from one sample, sequenced in a study of blood T cells in healthy people across ages. TCRdb reprocessed the 5' RACE reads via MiXCR and lists one record per CDR3 protein. The sample shows 1.5 million to 2 million distinct CDR3 sequences, approximately 30% of them seen only once. Sequenced material: blood. The origin of the receptors is a woman between 25 and 40 years old in good health. Each CDR3 is given with its conserved first and last residue. Fields, in order: CDR3 length, V gene, J gene, D gene, clone size, CDR3 protein, CDR3 DNA. D genes are given only for firm matches. Expanded clones get a size class; other rows say once, few or many, or leave the size out.

>13|TRBV7-2|TRBJ2-1|NA|NA
CASSLDHYNEQFF
TGTGCCAGCAGCTTAGACCATTACAATGAGCAGTTCTTC
>13|TRBV7-9|TRBJ2-7|NA|few
CASSLAPGEGQYF
TGTGCCAGCAGCTTAGCGCCAGGGGAGGGGCAGTACTTC
>13|TRBV9|TRBJ1-5|NA|NA
CAGEPGPNRPQHF
TGTGCCGGGGAACCGGGACCCAATCGGCCCCAGCATTTT
>16|TRBV10-3|TRBJ2-7|TRBD1|many
CAISGGQGVMSYEQYF
TGTGCCATCAGTGGGGGACAGGGGGTTATGTCCTACGAGCAGTACTTC
>16|TRBV16|TRBJ2-1|TRBD2|NA
CASSQSRLAGNNEQFF
TGTGCCAGCAGCCAATCGAGGCTAGCGGGAAACAATGAGCAGTTCTTC
>14|TRBV11-2|TRBJ2-1|TRBD2|NA
CASSHSGGAGEQFF
TGTGCCAGCAGTCACAGCGGGGGGGCGGGTGAGCAGTTCTTC
>15|TRBV5-1|TRBJ2-3|NA|many
CASSLGQLSADTQYF
TGCGCCAGCAGCTTGGGGCAGCTTTCGGCAGATACGCAGTATTTT
>13|TRBV29-1|TRBJ2-3|NA|many
CSAIVVGTDTQYF
TGCAGCGCAATAGTGGTTGGCACAGATACGCAGTATTTT
>12|TRBV27|TRBJ1-6|NA|few
CASRLRNSPLHF
TGTGCCAGCAGACTCAGGAATTCACCCCTCCACTTT
>14|TRBV15|TRBJ1-1|NA|few
CATSREVDGTEAFF
TGTGCCACCAGCAGAGAGGTGGACGGCACTGAAGCTTTCTTT
>13|TRBV29-1|TRBJ1-1|NA|NA
CSGHGTSGVEAFF
TGCAGCGGCCACGGGACTTCTGGAGTAGAAGCTTTCTTT
>13|TRBV5-1|TRBJ2-7|NA|few
CASSSYPSYEQYF
TGCGCCAGCAGCTCCTATCCTTCCTACGAGCAGTACTTC
>16|TRBV7-2|TRBJ2-6|NA|NA
CASRLTIISGANVLTF
TGTGCCAGCAGACTTACCATTATCTCTGGGGCCAACGTCCTGACTTTC
>15|TRBV6-6|TRBJ2-3|TRBD2|few
CASSYGSGGGDTQYF
TGTGCCAGCAGTTACGGTAGCGGGGGAGGGGATACGCAGTATTTT
>11|TRBV25-1|TRBJ1-2|NA|many
CASSPGIGYTF
TGTGCCAGCAGTCCAGGGATTGGCTACACCTTC
>14|TRBV4-2|TRBJ1-2|NA|many
CASSPTRREYGYTF
TGTGCCAGCAGCCCTACTCGGCGGGAATATGGCTACACCTTC
>13|TRBV13|TRBJ2-1|NA|NA
CASSFGLRDERFF
TGTGCCAGCAGCTTCGGACTGCGCGATGAGCGGTTCTTC
>13|TRBV5-5|TRBJ2-1|NA|NA
CASSLTRDDEQFF
TGTGCCAGCAGCTTGACACGGGACGATGAGCAGTTCTTC
>14|TRBV28|TRBJ2-3|TRBD1|few
CASRDSTSTDTQYF
TGTGCCAGCCGGGACAGTACTAGCACAGATACGCAGTATTTT
>19|TRBV7-5|TRBJ2-4|NA|once
CISVSEVESGRPAKNIQYF
NA
>14|TRBV29-1|TRBJ2-1|TRBD1|few
CSVRPGQGANEQFF
TGCAGCGTTCGACCGGGACAGGGGGCAAATGAGCAGTTCTTC
>16|TRBV4-2|TRBJ2-6|NA|NA
CASSQEDGSGSNVLTF
TGTGCCAGCAGCCAAGAAGACGGATCTGGGTCCAACGTCCTGACTTTC
>14|TRBV5-1|TRBJ2-5|NA|NA
CASSLEETKETQYF
TGCGCCAGCAGCTTGGAAGAGACCAAAGAGACCCAGTACTTC
>15|TRBV28|TRBJ2-4|NA|few
CASSPVGVAKNIQYF
TGTGCCAGCAGCCCGGTCGGGGTAGCCAAAAACATTCAGTACTTC
>16|TRBV7-2|TRBJ1-2|TRBD1|NA
CASSFSPGTGNRGYTF
TGTGCCAGCAGCTTCAGTCCCGGGACAGGGAACCGCGGCTACACCTTC
>15|TRBV10-3|TRBJ1-5|TRBD1|NA
CAGITGVRDNQPQHF
TGTGCCGGGATTACAGGGGTTCGAGACAATCAGCCCCAGCATTTT
>21|TRBV11-2|TRBJ2-3|TRBD2|NA
CASSLRGRSGGLRTSTDTQYF
TGTGCCAGCAGCTTAAGGGGTCGTAGCGGGGGCCTTCGAACTAGCACAGATACGCAGTATTTT
>13|TRBV12-3/TRBV12-4|TRBJ1-5|NA|many
CASSLSGDQPQHF
TGTGCCAGCAGCCTGAGCGGCGATCAGCCCCAGCATTTT
>14|TRBV4-3|TRBJ2-3|NA|few
CASSQDGKADTQYF
TGCGCCAGCAGCCAAGATGGGAAGGCAGATACGCAGTATTTT
>16|TRBV7-9|TRBJ1-2|NA|few
CASSLGGSQHYYGYTF
TGTGCCAGCAGCTTAGGAGGGTCCCAACATTACTATGGCTACACCTTC
>15|TRBV28|TRBJ2-1|TRBD2|few
CASSRPGLDSGEQFF
TGTGCCAGCAGTAGGCCGGGACTAGACTCGGGTGAGCAGTTCTTC
>14|TRBV5-5|TRBJ1-1|TRBD1|few
CASSGGTGQTEAFF
TGTGCCAGCAGCGGGGGGACAGGGCAGACTGAAGCTTTCTTT
>13|TRBV6-1|TRBJ1-6|NA|NA
CASSEARNSPLHF
TGTGCCAGCAGTGAAGCTCGAAATTCACCCCTCCACTTT
>13|TRBV20-1|TRBJ2-3|NA|few
CSAYWGSADTQYF
TGCAGTGCTTACTGGGGATCGGCAGATACGCAGTATTTT
>13|TRBV6-5|TRBJ2-5|NA|many
CASQASEAGTQYF
TGTGCCAGTCAGGCGTCGGAAGCGGGGACCCAGTACTTC
>14|TRBV4-2|TRBJ1-2|NA|few
CASSQDGSLYGYTF
TGTGCCAGCAGCCAAGATGGCTCGCTTTATGGCTACACCTTC
>15|TRBV7-9|TRBJ1-2|NA|few
CASSLRRGNGYGYTF
TGTGCCAGCAGCCTAAGGAGGGGGAATGGCTATGGCTACACCTTC
>17|TRBV7-9|TRBJ2-5|TRBD2|NA
CASSLTSGTSGGETQYF
TGTGCCAGCAGCTTGACATCCGGGACTAGCGGGGGCGAGACCCAGTACTTC
>13|TRBV7-2|TRBJ2-3|NA|NA
CASSLGLLDTQYF
TGTGCCAGCAGCCTAGGACTACTGGATACGCAGTATTTT
>15|TRBV9|TRBJ2-1|TRBD2|NA
CASSLIAGGWGEQFF
TGTGCCAGCAGCTTAATAGCGGGGGGGTGGGGTGAGCAGTTCTTC
>16|TRBV6-5|TRBJ2-1|TRBD1|NA
CASSTPGTGGYNEQFF
TGTGCCAGCAGTACCCCCGGGACAGGGGGGTACAATGAGCAGTTCTTC
>13|TRBV29-1|TRBJ1-1|TRBD1|few
CSVDPQGGTEAFF
TGCAGCGTTGACCCCCAGGGGGGCACTGAAGCTTTCTTT
>13|TRBV14|TRBJ1-1|NA|NA
CASSNSMNTEAFF
TGTGCCAGCAGCAATAGCATGAACACTGAAGCTTTCTTT